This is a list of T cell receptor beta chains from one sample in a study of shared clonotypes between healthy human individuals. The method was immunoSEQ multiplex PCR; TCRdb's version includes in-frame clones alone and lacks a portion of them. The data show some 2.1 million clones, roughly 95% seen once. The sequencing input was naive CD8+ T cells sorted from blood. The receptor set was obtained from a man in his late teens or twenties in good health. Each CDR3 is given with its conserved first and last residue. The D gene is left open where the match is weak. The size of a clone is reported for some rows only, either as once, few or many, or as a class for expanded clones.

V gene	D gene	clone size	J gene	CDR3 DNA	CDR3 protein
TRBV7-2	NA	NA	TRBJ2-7	TGTGCCAGCAGCTTAGAACACCAAAACTCCTACGAGCAGTACTTC	CASSLEHQNSYEQYF
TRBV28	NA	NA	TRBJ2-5	TGTGCCAGCAGCTTCTGGGGGGCCCAAGAGACCCAGTACTTC	CASSFWGAQETQYF
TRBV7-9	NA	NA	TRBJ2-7	TGTGCCAGCAGCTTGGGCAGCCCAAGCTCCTACGAGCAGTACTTC	CASSLGSPSSYEQYF
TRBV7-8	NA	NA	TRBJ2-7	TGTGCCAGCAGCTTAGCGGAAAAACTCTACGAGCAGTACTTC	CASSLAEKLYEQYF
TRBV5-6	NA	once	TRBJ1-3	TGTGCCAGCAGCACAATCTCGGAGGGGACCGGAAACACCATATATTTT	CASSTISEGTGNTIYF
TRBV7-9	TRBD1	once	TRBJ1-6	TGTGCCAGCAGCGGGGGACAGGGGGCCCCACCCACCCTCCACTTT	CASSGGQGAPPTLHF
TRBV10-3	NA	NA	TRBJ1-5	TGTGCCATCAGTGAGTCGGGTGGGGAGGCTCAGCCCCAGCATTTT	CAISESGGEAQPQHF
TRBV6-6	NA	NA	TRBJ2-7	TGTGCCAGCAGTTACGGTACTAGTTACGAGCAGTACTTC	CASSYGTSYEQYF
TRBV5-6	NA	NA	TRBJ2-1	TGTGCCAGCAGCTTGGGCACTCCGCTGACCTACAATGAGCAGTTCTTC	CASSLGTPLTYNEQFF
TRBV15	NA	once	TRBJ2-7	TGTGCCACCAGCAGAGGAACCCAGGGGTCCTACGAGCAGTACTTC	CATSRGTQGSYEQYF
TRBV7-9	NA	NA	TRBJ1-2	TGTGCCAGCGCAGGGGTGGTCTCCTACTATGGCTACACCTTC	CASAGVVSYYGYTF
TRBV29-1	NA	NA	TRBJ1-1	TGCAGCGGCCCTATTCAGGGTACAGGTGAAGCTTTCTTT	CSGPIQGTGEAFF
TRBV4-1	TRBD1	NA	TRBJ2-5	TGCGCCAGCAGCCAAGATCGGGCAGGGGGCACCCAGTACTTC	CASSQDRAGGTQYF
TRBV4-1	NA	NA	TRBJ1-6	TGCGCCAGCAGCCAAGTGGGGGGGGGCGGCAATTCACCCCTCCACTTT	CASSQVGGGGNSPLHF
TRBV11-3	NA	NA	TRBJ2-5	TGTGCCAGCAGCTTACAGAGGACTGGCCAAGAGACCCAGTACTTC	CASSLQRTGQETQYF
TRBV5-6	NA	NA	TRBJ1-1	TGTGCCAGCAGCCACGGCGGGGGCTTTATGAACACTGAAGCTTTCTTT	CASSHGGGFMNTEAFF
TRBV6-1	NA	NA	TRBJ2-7	TGTGCCAGCAGTGGAACCATCAGCTACGAGCAGTACTTC	CASSGTISYEQYF
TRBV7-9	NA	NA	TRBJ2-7	TGTGCCAGCAGCTTAATCGGGGACTCCACTTCCTACGAGCAGTACTTC	CASSLIGDSTSYEQYF
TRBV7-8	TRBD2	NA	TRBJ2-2	TGTGCCAGCAGCTTAGTGGAAGGACTAGGACGAGGCACCGGGGAGCTGTTTTTT	CASSLVEGLGRGTGELFF
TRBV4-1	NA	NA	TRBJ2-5	TGCGCCAGCAGCCAACGGTTGGCAGAGACCCAGTACTTC	CASSQRLAETQYF
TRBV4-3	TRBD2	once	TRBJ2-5	TGCGCCAGCAGCCAACTTAGCGGGCCTCAAGAGACCCAGTACTTC	CASSQLSGPQETQYF
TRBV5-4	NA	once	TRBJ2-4	TGTGCCAGCAGCTTCGGACGGGGAAACATTCAGTACTTC	CASSFGRGNIQYF
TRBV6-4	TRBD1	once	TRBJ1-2	TGTGCCAGCGGGGACAGCGTTACTCTCTATGGCTACACCTTC	CASGDSVTLYGYTF